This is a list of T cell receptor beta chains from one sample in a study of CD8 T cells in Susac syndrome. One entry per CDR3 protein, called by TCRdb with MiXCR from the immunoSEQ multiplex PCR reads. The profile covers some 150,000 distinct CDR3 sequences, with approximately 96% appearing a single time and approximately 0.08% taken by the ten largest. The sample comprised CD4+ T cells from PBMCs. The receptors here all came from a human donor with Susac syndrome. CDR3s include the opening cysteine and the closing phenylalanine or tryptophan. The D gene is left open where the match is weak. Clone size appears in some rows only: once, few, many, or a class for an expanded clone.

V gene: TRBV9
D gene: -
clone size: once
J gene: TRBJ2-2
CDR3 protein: CASSAGWTMNTGELFF
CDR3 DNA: TGTGCCAGCAGCGCGGGGTGGACAATGAACACCGGGGAGCTGTTTTTT

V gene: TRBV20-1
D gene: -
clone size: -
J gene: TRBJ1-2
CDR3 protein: CSARRPPYGYTF
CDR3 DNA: TGCAGTGCTAGAAGGCCGCCCTATGGCTACACCTTC

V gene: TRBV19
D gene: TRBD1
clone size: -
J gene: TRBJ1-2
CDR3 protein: CASQVGDRAAYGYTF
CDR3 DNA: TGTGCCAGTCAAGTCGGAGACAGGGCGGCTTATGGCTACACCTTC

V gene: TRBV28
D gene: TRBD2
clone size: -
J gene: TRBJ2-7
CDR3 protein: CASSLPTSGISYEQYF
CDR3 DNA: TGTGCCAGCAGTCTCCCGACTAGCGGGATTTCCTACGAGCAGTACTTC

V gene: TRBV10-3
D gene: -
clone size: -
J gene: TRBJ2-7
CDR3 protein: CAISDQGGTGPYEQYF
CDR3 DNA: TGTGCCATCAGTGATCAGGGGGGGACGGGGCCCTACGAGCAGTACTTC

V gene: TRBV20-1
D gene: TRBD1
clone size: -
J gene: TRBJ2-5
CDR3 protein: CSARELTGVETQYF
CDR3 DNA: TGCAGTGCTAGAGAATTGACAGGGGTTGAGACCCAGTACTTC

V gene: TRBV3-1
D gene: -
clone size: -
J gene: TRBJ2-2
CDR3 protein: CASSQVGTGELFF
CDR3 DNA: TGTGCCAGCAGCCAAGTCGGCACCGGGGAGCTGTTTTTT

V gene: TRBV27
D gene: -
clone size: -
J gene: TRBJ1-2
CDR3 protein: CASSPRRLEQGYTF
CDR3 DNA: TGTGCCAGCAGTCCCCGACGGTTGGAACAGGGCTACACCTTC

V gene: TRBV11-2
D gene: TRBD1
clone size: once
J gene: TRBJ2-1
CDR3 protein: CASSPRRTGRAGIGNEQFF
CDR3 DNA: TGTGCCAGCAGCCCCCGCCGGACAGGGCGGGCGGGAATTGGCAATGAGCAGTTCTTC

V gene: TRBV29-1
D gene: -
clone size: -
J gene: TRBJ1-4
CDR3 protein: CSVGQPNEKLFF
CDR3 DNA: TGCAGCGTTGGACAGCCTAATGAAAAACTGTTTTTT

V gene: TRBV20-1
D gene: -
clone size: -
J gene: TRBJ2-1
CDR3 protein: CSAPARGLGGKGGNEQFF
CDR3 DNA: TGCAGTGCTCCCGCCCGGGGATTGGGGGGAAAGGGGGGGAATGAGCAGTTCTTC

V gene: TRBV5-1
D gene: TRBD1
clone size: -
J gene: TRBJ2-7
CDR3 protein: CASSLNRQGVSYEQYF
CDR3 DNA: TGCGCCAGCAGCCTGAATCGACAGGGGGTCTCCTACGAGCAGTACTTC

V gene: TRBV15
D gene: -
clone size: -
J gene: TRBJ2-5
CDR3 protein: CATSRVAGSETQYF
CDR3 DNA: TGTGCCACCAGCAGAGTTGCAGGTTCGGAGACCCAGTACTTC

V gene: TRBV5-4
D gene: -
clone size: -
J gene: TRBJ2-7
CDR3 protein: CASSLVGGGTYEQYF
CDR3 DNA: TGTGCCAGCAGCTTGGTCGGGGGCGGTACCTACGAGCAGTACTTC

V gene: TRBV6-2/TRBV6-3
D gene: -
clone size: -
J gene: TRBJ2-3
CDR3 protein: CASRTGDTQYF
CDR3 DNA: TGTGCCAGCAGAACGGGGGACACGCAGTATTTT

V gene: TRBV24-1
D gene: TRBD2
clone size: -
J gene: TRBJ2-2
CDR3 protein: CATSDLRTSGRANTGELFF
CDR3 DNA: TGTGCCACCAGTGATTTGCGGACTAGCGGGAGAGCGAACACCGGGGAGCTGTTTTTT

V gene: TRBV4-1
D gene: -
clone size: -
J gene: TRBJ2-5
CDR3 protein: CASSQGWVPQETQYF
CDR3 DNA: TGCGCCAGCAGCCAAGGTTGGGTCCCTCAAGAGACCCAGTACTTC

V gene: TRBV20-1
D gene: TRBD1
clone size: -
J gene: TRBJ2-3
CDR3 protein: CSGTGGTDTQYF
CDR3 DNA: TGCAGTGGGACAGGGGGCACAGATACGCAGTATTTT

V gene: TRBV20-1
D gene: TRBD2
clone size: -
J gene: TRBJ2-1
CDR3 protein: CSAKGLGYNEQFF
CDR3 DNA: TGCAGTGCTAAGGGACTAGGGTACAATGAGCAGTTCTTC

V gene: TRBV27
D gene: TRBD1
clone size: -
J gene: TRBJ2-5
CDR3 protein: CASSETGTGVETQYF
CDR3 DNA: TGTGCCAGCAGTGAAACCGGGACAGGGGTGGAGACCCAGTACTTC

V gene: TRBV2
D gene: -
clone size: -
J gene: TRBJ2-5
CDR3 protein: CASSERETQYF
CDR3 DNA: TGTGCCAGCAGTGAACGGGAGACCCAGTACTTC

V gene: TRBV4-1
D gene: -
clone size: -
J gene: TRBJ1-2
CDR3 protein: CASSQAGGDYGYTF
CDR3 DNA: TGCGCCAGCAGCCAAGCCGGCGGGGACTATGGCTACACCTTC

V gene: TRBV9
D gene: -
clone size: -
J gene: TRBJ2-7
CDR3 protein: CASSLTTGYEQYF
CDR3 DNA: TGTGCCAGCAGCCTTACGACTGGCTACGAGCAGTACTTC

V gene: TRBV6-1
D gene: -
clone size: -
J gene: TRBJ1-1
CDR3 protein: CASSAPTDMNTEAFF
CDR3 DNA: TGTGCCAGCAGTGCGCCGACAGACATGAACACTGAAGCTTTCTTT

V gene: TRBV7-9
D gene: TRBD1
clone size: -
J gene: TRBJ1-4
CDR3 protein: CASSRGTGSLEKLFF
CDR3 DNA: TGTGCCAGCAGCCGAGGGACAGGGAGTTTGGAAAAACTGTTTTTT

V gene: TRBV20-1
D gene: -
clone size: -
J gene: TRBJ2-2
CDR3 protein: CSARFSYNTGELFF
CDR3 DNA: TGCAGTGCTAGGTTCTCCTATAACACCGGGGAGCTGTTTTTT

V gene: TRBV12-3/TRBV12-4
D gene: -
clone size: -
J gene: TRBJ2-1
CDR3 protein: CASSPMGEIGNEQFF
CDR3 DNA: TGTGCCAGCAGCCCTATGGGGGAGATTGGAAATGAGCAGTTCTTC

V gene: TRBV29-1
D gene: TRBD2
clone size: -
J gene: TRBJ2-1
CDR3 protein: CSVEALLAGGGEQFF
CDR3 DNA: TGCAGCGTCGAGGCTCTCCTAGCGGGAGGGGGTGAGCAGTTCTTC

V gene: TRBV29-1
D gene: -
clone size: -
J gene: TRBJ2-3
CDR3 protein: CSVGRGLEDTQYF
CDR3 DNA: TGCAGCGTGGGTCGGGGGCTAGAAGATACGCAGTATTTT

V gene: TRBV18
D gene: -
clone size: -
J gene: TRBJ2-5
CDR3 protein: CASSPSQGTETQYF
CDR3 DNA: TGTGCCAGCTCACCGTCGCAGGGAACAGAGACCCAGTACTTC

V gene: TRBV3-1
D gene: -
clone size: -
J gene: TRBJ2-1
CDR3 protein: CASSPQLGGGSEQFF
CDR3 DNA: TGTGCCAGCAGCCCTCAACTAGGAGGGGGATCTGAGCAGTTCTTC

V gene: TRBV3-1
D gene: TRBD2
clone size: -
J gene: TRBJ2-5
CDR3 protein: CASSLIAGGIYQETQYF
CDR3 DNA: TGTGCCAGCAGCCTCATAGCGGGAGGAATATACCAAGAGACCCAGTACTTC

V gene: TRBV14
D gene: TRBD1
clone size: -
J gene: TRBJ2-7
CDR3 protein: CASSHGQGRGAAYSRYF
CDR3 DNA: TGTGCCAGCAGTCACGGACAGGGCCGGGGAGCGGCATACTCCCGGTACTTC

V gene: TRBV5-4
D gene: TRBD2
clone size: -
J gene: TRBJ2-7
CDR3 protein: CASSSGTNYEQYF
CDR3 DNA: TGTGCCAGCAGCTCCGGGACTAACTACGAGCAGTACTTC

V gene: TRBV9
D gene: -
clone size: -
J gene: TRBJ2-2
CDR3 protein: CASSVVAGELFF
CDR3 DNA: TGTGCCAGCAGCGTAGTGGCCGGGGAGCTGTTTTTT

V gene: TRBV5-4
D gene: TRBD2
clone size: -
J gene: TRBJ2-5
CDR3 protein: CASSFPLAGQETQYF
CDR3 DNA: TGTGCCAGCAGCTTCCCCCTAGCGGGGCAAGAGACCCAGTACTTC

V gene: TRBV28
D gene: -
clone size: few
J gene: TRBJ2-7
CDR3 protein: CASSLGAAYEQYF
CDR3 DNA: TGTGCCAGCAGTTTAGGGGCAGCCTACGAGCAGTACTTC

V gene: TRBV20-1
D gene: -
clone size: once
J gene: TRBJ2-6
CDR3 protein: CSAREGVSGNTGANVLTF
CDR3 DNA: TGCAGTGCTAGAGAAGGCGTCAGTGGAAACACTGGGGCCAACGTCCTGACTTTC

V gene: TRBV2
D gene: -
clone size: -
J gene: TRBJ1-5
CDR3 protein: CASVGGEWWQPQHF
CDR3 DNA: TGTGCCAGCGTGGGAGGGGAGTGGTGGCAGCCCCAGCATTTT

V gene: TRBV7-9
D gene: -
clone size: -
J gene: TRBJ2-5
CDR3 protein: CASSLAAEEETQYF
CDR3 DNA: TGTGCCAGCAGCTTAGCGGCGGAAGAAGAGACCCAGTACTTC

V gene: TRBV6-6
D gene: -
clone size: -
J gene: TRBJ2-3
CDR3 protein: CASSYEAQYF
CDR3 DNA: TGTGCCAGCAGTTATGAAGCGCAGTATTTT

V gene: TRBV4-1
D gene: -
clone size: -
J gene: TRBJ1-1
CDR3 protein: CASRGRKAEAFF
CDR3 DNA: TGCGCCAGCAGGGGACGGAAGGCTGAAGCTTTCTTT

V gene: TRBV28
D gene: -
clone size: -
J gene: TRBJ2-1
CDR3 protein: CASSLGKWPEQFF
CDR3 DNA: TGTGCCAGCAGTTTGGGAAAGTGGCCTGAGCAGTTCTTC

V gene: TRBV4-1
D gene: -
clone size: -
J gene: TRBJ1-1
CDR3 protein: CASSPLGRQMNTEAFF
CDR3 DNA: TGCGCCAGCAGCCCACTTGGTCGACAAATGAACACTGAAGCTTTCTTT

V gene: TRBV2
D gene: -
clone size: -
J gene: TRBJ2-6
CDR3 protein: CASSTGRGANVLTF
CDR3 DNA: TGTGCCAGCAGTACAGGGAGGGGGGCCAACGTCCTGACTTTC

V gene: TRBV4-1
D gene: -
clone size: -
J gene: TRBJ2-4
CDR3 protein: CASSHQGLAGNIQYF
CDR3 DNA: TGCGCCAGCAGCCACCAAGGGCTCGCCGGGAACATTCAGTACTTC

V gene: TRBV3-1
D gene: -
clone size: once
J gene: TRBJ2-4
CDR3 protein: CASSQDPEREFYIQYF
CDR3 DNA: TGTGCCAGCAGCCAAGATCCAGAACGGGAGTTCTACATTCAGTACTTC

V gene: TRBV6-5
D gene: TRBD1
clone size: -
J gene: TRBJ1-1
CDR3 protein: CASSYSRQGANTEAFF
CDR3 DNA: TGTGCCAGCAGTTACTCTCGACAGGGGGCAAACACTGAAGCTTTCTTT

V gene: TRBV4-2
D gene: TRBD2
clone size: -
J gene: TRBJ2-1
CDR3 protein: CASSQVGRGGSHSYNEQFF
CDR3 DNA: TGTGCCAGCAGCCAAGTGGGGAGGGGCGGATCCCACTCCTACAATGAGCAGTTCTTC

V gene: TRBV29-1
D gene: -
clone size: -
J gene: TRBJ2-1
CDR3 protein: CRGEDRLARFSYNEQFF
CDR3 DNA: TGCAGGGGGGAAGATCGCCTAGCGCGTTTCTCCTACAATGAGCAGTTCTTC

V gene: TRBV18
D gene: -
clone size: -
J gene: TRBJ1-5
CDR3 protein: CASSPGMRDQPQHF
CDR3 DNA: TGTGCCAGCTCACCAGGGATGAGGGATCAGCCCCAGCATTTT

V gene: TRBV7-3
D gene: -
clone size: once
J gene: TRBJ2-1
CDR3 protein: CASSFVYGTEQFF
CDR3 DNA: TGTGCCAGCAGCTTCGTATACGGGACCGAGCAGTTCTTC